The clone carrying this T cell receptor beta chain was picked up many times. The sample originates from a study of regulatory T cells in long-lasting Graves disease. Study overall: Persistent Graves' disease meant over 5 years of antithyroid drugs with positive TSH receptor antibodies.

Researchers made TCR beta libraries by using iRepertoire HTBI primers and running Arm-PCR on CDR3 regions. TCRdb reprocessed the multiplex PCR reads with MiXCR, giving one entry per CDR3 protein. The top ten hold more than 20% of the sample, which has roughly 400,000 distinct CDR3 sequences, less than 25% seen once. Indicated time point: persistent/refractory GD, antithyroid drugs over 5 years with positive TRAb. Scientists built the TCR library using RNA that was extracted from PBMCs. This CDR3 contains 13 residues. Trimming cost V 4 bases and J 2 bases, with 8 bases left between them. The TCR was taken from a female donor with Graves disease. The chain uses TRBV12-3 or TRBV12-4 and TRBJ1-2; D unresolved. The material sequenced was peripheral blood mononuclear cells (PBMCs), taken when the disease was refractory, from a patient treated with antithyroid drugs. The CDR3 nucleotides are TGTGCCAGCAGTTCATTTGAGAACTATGGCTACACCTTC. Amino acids: CASSSFENYGYTF.